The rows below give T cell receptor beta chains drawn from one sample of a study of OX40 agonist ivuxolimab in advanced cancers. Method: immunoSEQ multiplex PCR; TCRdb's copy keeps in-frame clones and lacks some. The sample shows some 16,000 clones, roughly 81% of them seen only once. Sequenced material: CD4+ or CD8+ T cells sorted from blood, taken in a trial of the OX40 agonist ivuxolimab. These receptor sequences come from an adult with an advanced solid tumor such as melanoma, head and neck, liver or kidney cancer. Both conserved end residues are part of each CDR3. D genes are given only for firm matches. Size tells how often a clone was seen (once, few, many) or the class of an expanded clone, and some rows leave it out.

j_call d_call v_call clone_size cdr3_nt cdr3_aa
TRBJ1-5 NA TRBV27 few TGTGCCAGCAGTTCTGGGGGGAATCAGCCCCAGCATTTT CASSSGGNQPQHF
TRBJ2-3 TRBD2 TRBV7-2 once TGTGCCAGCAGCTTATACCGGGGGGGCGACACAGATACGCAGTATTTT CASSLYRGGDTDTQYF
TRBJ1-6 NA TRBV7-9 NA TGTGCCAGCAGCTTAGATCCCTCTTATAATTCACCCCTCCACTTT CASSLDPSYNSPLHF
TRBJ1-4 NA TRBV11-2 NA TGTGCCAGCAGCTTAGAACTCTCAGGGACTAATGAAAAACTGTTTTTT CASSLELSGTNEKLFF
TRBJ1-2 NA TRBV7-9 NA TGTGCCAGCAGCTTATATCAGGTCACAAACTATGGCTACACCTTC CASSLYQVTNYGYTF
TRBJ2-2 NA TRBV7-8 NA TGTGCCAGCAGCTTGTCTCCTGGAGATGGTCAATGGCAGCTGTTTTTT CASSLSPGDGQWQLFF
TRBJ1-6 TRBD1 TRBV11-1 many TGTGCCAGCAGTCGGACAGGGAATAATTCACCCCTCCACTTT CASSRTGNNSPLHF
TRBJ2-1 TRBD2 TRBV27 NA TGTGCCAGCAAAGACTCACCGGGGGGTTACAATGAGCAGTTCTTC CASKDSPGGYNEQFF
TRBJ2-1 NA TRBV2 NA TGTGCCAGCAGGCCCGACAGTAAAGGTAGGGGTGAGCAGTTCTTC CASRPDSKGRGEQFF
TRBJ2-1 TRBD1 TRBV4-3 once TGCGCCAGCAGCCGAAACAGGGGGCTATACAATGAGCAGTTCTTC CASSRNRGLYNEQFF
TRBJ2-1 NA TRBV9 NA TGTGCCAGCAGCGTAGTACCAGGGGACAATGAGCAGTTCTTC CASSVVPGDNEQFF
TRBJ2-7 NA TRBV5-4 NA TGTGCCAGCAGCCAGCTGTTGGCGGACAGCTCCTACGAGCAGTACTTC CASSQLLADSSYEQYF
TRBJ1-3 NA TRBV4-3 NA TGCGCCAGCAGCCAAGGGGACCGAAGCTCTGGAAACACCATATATTTT CASSQGDRSSGNTIYF
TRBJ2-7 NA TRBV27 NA TGTGCCAGCAGTTTAGGTGGGGGCCGCGAGCAGTACTTC CASSLGGGREQYF
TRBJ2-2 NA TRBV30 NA TGTGCCTGGAGCTCCGGGGCGCGGACCGGGGAGCTGTTTTTT CAWSSGARTGELFF
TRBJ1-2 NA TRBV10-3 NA TGTGCCATCAGTGACTACTCCGAGAGGGGGGGGAAGTATGGCTACACCTTC CAISDYSERGGKYGYTF
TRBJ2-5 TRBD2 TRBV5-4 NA TGTGCCAGCAGCTTACCCGGGACTAGGGGAGAGACCCAGTACTTC CASSLPGTRGETQYF
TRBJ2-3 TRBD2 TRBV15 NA TGTGCCACCAGCAGAGGGACTAGCGCAGATACGCAGTATTTT CATSRGTSADTQYF
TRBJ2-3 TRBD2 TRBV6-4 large TGTGCCAGCACCCCGACTAGCGGAAGCACAGATACGCAGTATTTT CASTPTSGSTDTQYF
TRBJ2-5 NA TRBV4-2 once TGTGCCAGCAGCCAAGGGGGGGGCTTCAACCAAGAGACCCAGTACTTC CASSQGGGFNQETQYF
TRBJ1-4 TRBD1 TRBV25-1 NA TGTGCCAGCAGTGAATCGGGGACAGATAATGAAAAACTGTTTTTT CASSESGTDNEKLFF
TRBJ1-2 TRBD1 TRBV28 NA TGTGCCAGCATCACAGGGGGTGGCTATGGCTACACCTTC CASITGGGYGYTF